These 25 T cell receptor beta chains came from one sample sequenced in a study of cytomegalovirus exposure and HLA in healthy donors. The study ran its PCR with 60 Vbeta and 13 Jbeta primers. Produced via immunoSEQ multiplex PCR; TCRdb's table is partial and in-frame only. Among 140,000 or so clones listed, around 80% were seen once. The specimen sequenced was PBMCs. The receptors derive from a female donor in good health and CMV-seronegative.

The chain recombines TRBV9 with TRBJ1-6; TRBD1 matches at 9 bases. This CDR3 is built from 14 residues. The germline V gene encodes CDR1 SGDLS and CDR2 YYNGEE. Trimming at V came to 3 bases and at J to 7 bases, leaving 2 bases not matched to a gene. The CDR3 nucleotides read TGTGCCAGCAGCGGGGACAGGGCCAATTCACCCCTCCACTTT. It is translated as CASSGDRANSPLHF.

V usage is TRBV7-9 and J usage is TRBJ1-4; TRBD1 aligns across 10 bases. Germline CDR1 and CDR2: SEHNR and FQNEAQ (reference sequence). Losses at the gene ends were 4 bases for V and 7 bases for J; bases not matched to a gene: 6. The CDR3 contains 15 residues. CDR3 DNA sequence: TGTGCCAGCAGCTCGGGGGACAGGGGTTCTGAAAAACTGTTTTTT. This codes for CASSSGDRGSEKLFF. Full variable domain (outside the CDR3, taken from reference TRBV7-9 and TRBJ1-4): DTGVSQNPRHKITKRGQNVTFRCDPISEHNRLYWYRQTLGQGPEFLTYFQNEAQLEKSRLLSDRFSAERPKGSFSTLEIQRTEQGDSAMYLCASSSGDRGSEKLFFGSGTQLSVL.

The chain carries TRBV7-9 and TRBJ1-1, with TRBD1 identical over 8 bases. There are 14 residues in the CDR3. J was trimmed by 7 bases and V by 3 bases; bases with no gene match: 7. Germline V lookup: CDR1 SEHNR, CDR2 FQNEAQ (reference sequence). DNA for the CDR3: TGTGCCAGCAGCTTCATCACAGGGGGGGATGAAGCTTTCTTT. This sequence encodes CASSFITGGDEAFF.

Written as DNA, the CDR3 is TGTGCCAGCAGCCCAACGGGGGAGAGGTCCTACAATGAGCAGTTCTTC. Translating it yields CASSPTGERSYNEQFF. This chain connects TRBV6-4 to TRBJ2-1, with a weak D call TRBD2 (6 bases). The CDR3 runs 16 residues. Germline CDR1 MRHNA, CDR2 SNTAGT. With 6 bases removed from V and 1 base from J, the gap between germline ends came to 16 bases.

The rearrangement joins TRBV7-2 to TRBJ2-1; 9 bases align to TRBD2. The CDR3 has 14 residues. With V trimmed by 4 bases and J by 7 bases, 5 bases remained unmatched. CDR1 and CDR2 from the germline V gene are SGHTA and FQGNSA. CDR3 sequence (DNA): TGTGCCAGCAGCTCTCTAAGCGGGAGGAATGAGCAGTTCTTC. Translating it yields CASSSLSGRNEQFF.

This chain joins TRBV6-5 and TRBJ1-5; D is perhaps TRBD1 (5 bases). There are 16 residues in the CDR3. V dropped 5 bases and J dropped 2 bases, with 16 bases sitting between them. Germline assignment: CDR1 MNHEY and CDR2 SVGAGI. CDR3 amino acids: CASSHLGGRGNQPQHF. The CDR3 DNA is TGTGCCAGCAGTCACTTGGGGGGTAGGGGCAATCAGCCCCAGCATTTT.

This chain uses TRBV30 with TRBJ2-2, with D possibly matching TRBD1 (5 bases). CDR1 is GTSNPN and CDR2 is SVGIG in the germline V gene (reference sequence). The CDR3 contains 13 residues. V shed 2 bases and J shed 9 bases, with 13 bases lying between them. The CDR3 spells CAWSPKGPRELFF. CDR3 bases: TGTGCCTGGAGTCCCAAGGGGCCCCGGGAGCTGTTTTTT.

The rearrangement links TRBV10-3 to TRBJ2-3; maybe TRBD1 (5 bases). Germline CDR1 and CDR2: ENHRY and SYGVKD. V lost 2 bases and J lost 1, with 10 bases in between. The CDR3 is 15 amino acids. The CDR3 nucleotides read TGTGCCATCAGTGAGGGACACCTCGGCACAGATACGCAGTATTTT. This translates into CAISEGHLGTDTQYF.

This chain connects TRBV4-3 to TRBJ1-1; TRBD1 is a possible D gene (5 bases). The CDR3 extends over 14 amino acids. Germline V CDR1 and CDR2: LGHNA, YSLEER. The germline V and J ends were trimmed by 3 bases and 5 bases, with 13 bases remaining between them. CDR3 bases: TGCGCCAGCAGCCATGCCAGGGTTGGGACTGAAGCTTTCTTT. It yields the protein CASSHARVGTEAFF.

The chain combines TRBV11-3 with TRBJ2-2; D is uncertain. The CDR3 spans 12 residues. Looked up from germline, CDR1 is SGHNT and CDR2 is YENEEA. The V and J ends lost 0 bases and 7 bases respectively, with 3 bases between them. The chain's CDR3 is CASSLDSGELFF. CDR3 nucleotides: TGTGCCAGCAGCTTAGATAGCGGGGAGCTGTTTTTT.

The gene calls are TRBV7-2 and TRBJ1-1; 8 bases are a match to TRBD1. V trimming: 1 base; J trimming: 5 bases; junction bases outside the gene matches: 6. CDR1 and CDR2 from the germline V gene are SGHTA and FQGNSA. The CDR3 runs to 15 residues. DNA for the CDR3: TGTGCCAGCAGCTTAGGGACAGGGTGGGGAACTGAAGCTTTCTTT. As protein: CASSLGTGWGTEAFF.

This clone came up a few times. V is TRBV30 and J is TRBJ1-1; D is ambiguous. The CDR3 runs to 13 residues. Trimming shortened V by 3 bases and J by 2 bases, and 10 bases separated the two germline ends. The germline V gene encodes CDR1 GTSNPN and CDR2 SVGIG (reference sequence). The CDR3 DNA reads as TGTGCCTGGAGACAGCAAACTAACACTGAAGCTTTCTTT. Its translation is CAWRQQTNTEAFF.

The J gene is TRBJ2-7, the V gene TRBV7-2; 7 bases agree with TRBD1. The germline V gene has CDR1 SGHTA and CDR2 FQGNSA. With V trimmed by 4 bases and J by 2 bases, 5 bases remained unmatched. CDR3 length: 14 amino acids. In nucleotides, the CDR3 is TGTGCCAGCAGCTCGAGGGGGCATCCCTACGAGCAGTACTTC. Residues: CASSSRGHPYEQYF. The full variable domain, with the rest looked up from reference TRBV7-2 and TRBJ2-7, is GAGVSQSPSNKVTEKGKDVELRCDPISGHTALYWYRQSLGQGLEFLIYFQGNSAPDKSGLPSDRFSAERTGGSVSTLTIQRTQQEDSAVYLCASSSRGHPYEQYFGPGTRLTVT.

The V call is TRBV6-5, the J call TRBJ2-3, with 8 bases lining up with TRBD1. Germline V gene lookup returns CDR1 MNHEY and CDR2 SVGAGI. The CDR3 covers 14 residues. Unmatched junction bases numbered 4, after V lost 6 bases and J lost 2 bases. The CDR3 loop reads CASRRTGYTDTQYF. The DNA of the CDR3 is TGTGCCAGCAGGAGGACAGGGTACACAGATACGCAGTATTTT.

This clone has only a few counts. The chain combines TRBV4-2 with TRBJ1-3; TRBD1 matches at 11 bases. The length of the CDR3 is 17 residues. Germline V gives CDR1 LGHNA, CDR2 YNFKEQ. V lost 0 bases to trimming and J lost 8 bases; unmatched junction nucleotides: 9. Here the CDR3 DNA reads TGTGCCAGCAGCCAAGATCAGTCTGGGACAGGGGGGGACACCATATATTTT. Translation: CASSQDQSGTGGDTIYF.

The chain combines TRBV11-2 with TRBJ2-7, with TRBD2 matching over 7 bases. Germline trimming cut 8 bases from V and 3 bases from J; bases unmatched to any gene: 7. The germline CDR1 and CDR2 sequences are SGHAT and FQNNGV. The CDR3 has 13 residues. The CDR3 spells CASEGRVGYEQYF. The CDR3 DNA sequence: TGTGCCAGCGAAGGGAGGGTGGGCTACGAGCAGTACTTC.

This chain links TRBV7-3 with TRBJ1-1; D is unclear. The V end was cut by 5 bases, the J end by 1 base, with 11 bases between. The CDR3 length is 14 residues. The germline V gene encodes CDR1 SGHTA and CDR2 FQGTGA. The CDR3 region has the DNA TGTGCCAGCAGCCCTGGGAGAGCGAACACTGAAGCTTTCTTT. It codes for CASSPGRANTEAFF.

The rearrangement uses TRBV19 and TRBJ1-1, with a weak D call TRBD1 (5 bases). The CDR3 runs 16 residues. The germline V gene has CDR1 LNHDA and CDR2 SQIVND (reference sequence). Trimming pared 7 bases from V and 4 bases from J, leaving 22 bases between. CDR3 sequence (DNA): TGTGCCAGTACGGCGGGGGGAATCATCCGGGGCACTGAAGCTTTCTTT. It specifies CASTAGGIIRGTEAFF.

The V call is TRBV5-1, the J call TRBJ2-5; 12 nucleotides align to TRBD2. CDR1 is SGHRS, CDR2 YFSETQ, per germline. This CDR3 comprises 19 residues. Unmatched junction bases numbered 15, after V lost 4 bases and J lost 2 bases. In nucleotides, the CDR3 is TGCGCCAGCAGCCTCGGACTAGCGGGACCCCCACCTTCACAAGAGACCCAGTACTTC. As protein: CASSLGLAGPPPSQETQYF.

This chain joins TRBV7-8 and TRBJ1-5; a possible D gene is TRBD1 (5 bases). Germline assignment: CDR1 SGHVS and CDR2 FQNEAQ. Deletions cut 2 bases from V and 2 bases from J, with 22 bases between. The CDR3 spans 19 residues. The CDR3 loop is CASSLIRTVGGVGNQPQHF. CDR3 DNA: TGTGCCAGCAGCTTAATCAGAACTGTCGGGGGGGTTGGCAATCAGCCCCAGCATTTT.

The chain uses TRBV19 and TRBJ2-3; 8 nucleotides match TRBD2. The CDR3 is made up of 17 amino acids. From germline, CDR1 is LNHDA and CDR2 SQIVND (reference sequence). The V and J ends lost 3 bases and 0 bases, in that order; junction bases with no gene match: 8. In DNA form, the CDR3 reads TGTGCCAGTAGTATCTCGGCACTAGCGGCTAGCACAGATACGCAGTATTTT. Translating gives CASSISALAASTDTQYF.

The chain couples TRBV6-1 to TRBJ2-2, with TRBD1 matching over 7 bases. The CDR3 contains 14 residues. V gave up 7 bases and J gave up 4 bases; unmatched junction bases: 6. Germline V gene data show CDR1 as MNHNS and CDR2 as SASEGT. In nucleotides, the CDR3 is TGTGCCAGCATTAAAGGGGGCGGCACCGGGGAGCTGTTTTTT. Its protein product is CASIKGGGTGELFF.

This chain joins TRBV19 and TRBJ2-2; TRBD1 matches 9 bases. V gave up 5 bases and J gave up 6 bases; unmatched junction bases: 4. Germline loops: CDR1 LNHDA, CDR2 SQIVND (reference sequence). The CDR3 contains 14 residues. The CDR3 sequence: CASSPGTGSGELFF. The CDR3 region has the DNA TGTGCCAGTAGTCCCGGGACAGGGTCCGGGGAGCTGTTTTTT.

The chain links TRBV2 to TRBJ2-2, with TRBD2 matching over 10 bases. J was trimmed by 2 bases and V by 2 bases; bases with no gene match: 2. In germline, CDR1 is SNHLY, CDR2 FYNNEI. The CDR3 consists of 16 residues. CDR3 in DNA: TGTGCCAGCAGTGAACTAGCGGGGGACAACACCGGGGAGCTGTTTTTT. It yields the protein CASSELAGDNTGELFF.

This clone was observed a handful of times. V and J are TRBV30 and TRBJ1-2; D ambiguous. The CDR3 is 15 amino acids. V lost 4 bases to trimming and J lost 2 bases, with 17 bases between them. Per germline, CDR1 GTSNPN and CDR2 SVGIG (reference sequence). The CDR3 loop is CAWTRRGRLNYGYTF. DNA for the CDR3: TGTGCCTGGACCCGGCGTGGCAGGTTAAACTATGGCTACACCTTC.